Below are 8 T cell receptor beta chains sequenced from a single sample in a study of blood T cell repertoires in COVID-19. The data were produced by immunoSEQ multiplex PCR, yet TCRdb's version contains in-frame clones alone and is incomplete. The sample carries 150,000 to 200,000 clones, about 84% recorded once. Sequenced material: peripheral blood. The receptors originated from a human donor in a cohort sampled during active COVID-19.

The CDR3 loop is CASSDKLAGTETQYF. For the CDR3, the DNA is TGTGCCAGCAGTGATAAACTAGCGGGGACAGAGACCCAGTACTTC. This chain links TRBV6-1 with TRBJ2-5; the match to TRBD2 covers 10 bases. The CDR3 is 15 residues long. Germline CDR1 is MNHNS and CDR2 is SASEGT. Unmatched junction bases numbered 5, after V lost 3 bases and J lost 4 bases.

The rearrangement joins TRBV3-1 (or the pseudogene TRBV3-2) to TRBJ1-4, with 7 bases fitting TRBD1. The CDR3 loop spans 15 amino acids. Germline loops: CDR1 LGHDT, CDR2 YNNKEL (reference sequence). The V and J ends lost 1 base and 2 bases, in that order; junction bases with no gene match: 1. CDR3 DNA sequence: TGTGCCAGCAGCCAAGCGGACAGGACTAATGAAAAACTGTTTTTT. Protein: CASSQADRTNEKLFF.

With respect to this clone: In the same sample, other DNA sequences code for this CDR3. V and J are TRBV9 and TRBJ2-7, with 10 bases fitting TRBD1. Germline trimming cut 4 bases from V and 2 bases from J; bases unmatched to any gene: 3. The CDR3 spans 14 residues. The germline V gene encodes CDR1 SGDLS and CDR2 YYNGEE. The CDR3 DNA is TGTGCCAGCAGCCCCGGACAGGGGGCCTACGAGCAGTACTTC. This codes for CASSPGQGAYEQYF.

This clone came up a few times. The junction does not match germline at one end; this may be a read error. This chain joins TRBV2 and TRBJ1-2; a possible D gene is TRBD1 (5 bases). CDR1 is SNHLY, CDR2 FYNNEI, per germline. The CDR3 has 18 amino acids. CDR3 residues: CASSAGEWGALTVYGYTF. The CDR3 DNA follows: TGTGCCAGCAGCGCCGGAGAGTGGGGCGCGTTGACAGTCTATGGTTACACCTTC.

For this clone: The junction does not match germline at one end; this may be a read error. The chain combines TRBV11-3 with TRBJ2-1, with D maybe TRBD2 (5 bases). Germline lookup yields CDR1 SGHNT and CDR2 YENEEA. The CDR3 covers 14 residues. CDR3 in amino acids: CASSPGGPYKEQFF. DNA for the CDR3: TGTGCCAGCAGCCCCGGAGGACCCTACAAGGAGCAGTTCTTC.

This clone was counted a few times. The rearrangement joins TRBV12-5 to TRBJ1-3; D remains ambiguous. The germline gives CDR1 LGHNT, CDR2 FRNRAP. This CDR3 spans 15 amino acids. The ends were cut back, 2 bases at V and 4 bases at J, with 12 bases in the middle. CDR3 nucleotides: TGTGCTAGTGGTTTGTTACTGGGCCCGGGAAACACCATATATTTT. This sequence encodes CASGLLLGPGNTIYF.

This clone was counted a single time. The CDR3 DNA follows: TGTGCCAGTAGTTATCGACAGGGGACCTACGAGCAGTACTTC. Its protein product is CASSYRQGTYEQYF. The rearrangement uses TRBV19 and TRBJ2-7; TRBD1 matches 8 bases. CDR1 and CDR2 from the germline V gene are LNHDA and SQIVND (reference sequence). With 5 bases clipped from V and 2 bases from J, the junction kept 5 bases outside the gene matches. The CDR3 sequence is 14 residues long.

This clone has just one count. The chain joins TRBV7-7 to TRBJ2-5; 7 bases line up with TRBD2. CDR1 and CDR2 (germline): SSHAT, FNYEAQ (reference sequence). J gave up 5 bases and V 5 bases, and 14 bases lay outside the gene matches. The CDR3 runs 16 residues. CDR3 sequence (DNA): TGTGCCAGCAGCCCCCTTGGGGGGAGTAGCGGGGAGACCCAGTACTTC. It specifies CASSPLGGSSGETQYF.